This record concerns one T cell receptor (beta chain) sequence. Its antigen is not known. A second PCR of 7 to 11 cycles used a sample-barcoded 5' primer and a J-beta primer mix. Each CDR3 protein is one row after TCRdb ran MiXCR on the 5' RACE reads. The sample has 380,000 or so distinct CDR3 sequences; 50% to 60% are singletons. The entry originates in a study of blood T cells in healthy people across ages. The study's findings and limits: It was held that the diversity estimates obtained from one million T cells were underestimates.

Total RNA extracted from each sample amounted to at least 6 micrograms. Trimming shortened V by 3 bases and J by 0 bases, and 11 bases separated the two germline ends. Germline V gene data show CDR1 as KGHSH and CDR2 as LQKENI. The CDR3 is 15 amino acids. The sequence came from a man aged 55-75 years in good health. J is TRBJ1-1 and V is TRBV18; possible D gene TRBD1, 5 bases. Sequenced sample: blood. The CDR3 sequence: CASSPRQKMNTEAFF. In nucleotides, the CDR3 is TGTGCCAGCTCACCCCGACAGAAGATGAACACTGAAGCTTTCTTT.